The source of this T cell receptor beta chain is a study of blood T cell repertoires in COVID-19. The CDR3 is made up of 16 amino acids. Germline V gene sequence: CDR1 LNHDA, CDR2 SQIVND (reference sequence). The V segment lost 9 bases and the J segment 0 bases; nucleotides outside the gene matches: 8. Method: immunoSEQ multiplex PCR; TCRdb's copy keeps in-frame clones and lacks some. The top ten hold 10% to 15% of the sample, which has around 100,000 clones, 85% seen once. The source is a man over 45 with active or convalescent COVID-19. This chain uses TRBV19 with TRBJ1-5; 10 bases align to TRBD1. Input material: peripheral blood. CDR3 in amino acids: CASQDRGIYSNQPQHF. The CDR3 bases are TGTGCCAGCCAGGACAGGGGGATCTATAGCAATCAGCCCCAGCATTTT.